This paragraph covers one TCR beta chain sequence. This clonotype has at least ten counts. Its cognate antigen has yet to be identified. Within one base of it there is no much larger clone, and no base qualities were kept. This sample is part of a study of T cells in Graves' hyperthyroidism and ophthalmopathy (dated by TCRdb to about 2019). For context, the study as a whole: Peripheral blood was collected at initial diagnosis, before any treatment. To identify TCR V-J signatures that set the groups apart, the researchers used a discovery cohort of approximately 98 patients, made up of 43 with Graves' ophthalmopathy and 57 with stable Graves' hyperthyroidism. TCR Vbeta CDR3 sequencing of fewer than 150 peripheral blood samples (over 40 ophthalmopathy, roughly 72 hyperthyroidism and roughly 17 progressor patients) is reported in the paper. Prospective prediction of ophthalmopathy was tested in an independent validation cohort of fewer than 20 hyperthyroidism patients and around 16 patients who later progressed to ophthalmopathy. After blood sampling, hyperthyroidism patients were treated with methimazole at a starting dose of 30 mg daily, and ophthalmopathy patients were treated with high-dose intravenous methylprednisolone. In roughly six Graves' hyperthyroidism patients, the study also compared T-cell repertoires from thyroid tissue with T-cell repertoires from blood. For training and testing, the approximately 97 patients in the discovery cohort were randomly divided in a 7:3 ratio.

Measured from the cysteine to the phenylalanine, the CDR3 is 15 residues long. Only the CDR3 DNA is retained, 45 bases long and in frame from the first base. CDR1 and CDR2, looked up from the germline V gene (reference sequence), are SEHNR and FQNEAQ. Trimming takes 5 bases off V and 0 bases off J; junction bases not matched to a gene: 4. General findings and caveats noted by the study authors: During validation, the model predicted progression to ophthalmopathy a median of around six months ahead of onset, with roughly 65% sensitivity and 72% to 80% specificity. Most expanded thyroid clonotypes (frequency above 0.001) were also detected in blood, a finding suggesting that blood repertoires may reflect thyroid immune responses. Sample size was not statistically predetermined, and investigators were not blinded to group allocation. In cross-validation, a model built on a 13 V-J signature told ophthalmopathy apart from stable hyperthyroidism with 85% to 90% sensitivity and roughly 81% specificity, and in testing the same model reached 80%/75%.

The TCR beta CDR3 regions were amplified from the RNA transcripts. A first-round RT-PCR of the TCR CDR3 used the HTBI primer set with the Qiagen OneStep RT-PCR kit. Libraries were constructed in a second round of multiplex PCR, after which size selection and purification were carried out. Libraries were sequenced paired-end with 100 bp reads on an Illumina HiSeq2000. The published analysis was carried out like this. SOAPnuke was used to process the raw data, throwing out any read that contained adapters or uncalled bases, had a mean Phred below 15, or lacked an exact constant-primer or identifier match. COPE v1.2.5 was used to merge the high-quality paired reads, and each unique nucleotide sequence was defined as a clonotype. Clonotypes were aligned to IMGT TRBV, TRBD and TRBJ reference segments using MiTCR v1.1. Analysis was restricted to V-J combinations with a frequency above 0.0001, which covered about 99% of repertoires. The TCS score was defined as F50 (clonal expansion) divided by E x V (chaos), with BLOSUM62-based TCRdist calculated between CDR3 peptides within each V-J. Welch's t-statistics and random forest reduced roughly 530 V-J features to 13, which were used in a naive Bayes classifier (R e1071). TCRdb cleaned the public reads at Q25 with fastp, built clones with MiXCR and kept in-frame beta chains. Each entry merges the rows of one CDR3 protein and shows their most common DNA and genes. The V and J calls, along with clone size, are taken from TCRdb and not from the paper's own processing. The sample contains around 420,000 distinct CDR3 sequences, approximately 13% of them found a single time. Around 5.3% of the sample goes to the ten largest clones.

Stable Graves' hyperthyroidism was defined as no progression to ophthalmopathy during 18 months of follow-up. Hyperthyroidism patients were aged 18 to 65 years and newly diagnosed, with disease duration of less than 2 months. Exclusion was applied to patients with uncontrolled infections, other autoimmune diseases, pregnancy or lactation. Diagnoses were established on the basis of clinical symptoms, serum thyroxine and TRAb, thyroid ultrasound, and orbital computed tomography. Ficoll-Paque density gradient centrifugation was used to isolate PBMCs from about 9.4 ml of fresh peripheral blood. Total RNA was extracted using Trizol reagent, and RNA quality was assessed on an Agilent 2100 Bioanalyzer.

The chain links TRBV7-9 with TRBJ2-1; 7 central bases correspond to TRBD2. The sequencing sample was made of blood. The clonotype was recovered from a woman between 18 and 29 years old with Graves' hyperthyroidism. CDR3 protein: CASSPTSVSYNEQFF. The DNA is as follows: TGTGCCAGCAGCCCCACTAGCGTCTCCTACAATGAGCAGTTCTTC.